The present entry profiles one TCR beta chain with its context. Its antigen remains unidentified. The CDR3 is 17 amino acids. CDR1 is LNHDA, CDR2 SQIVND, per germline (reference sequence). The V gene end was trimmed by 10 bases and the J gene end by 1 base; junction bases not matched to a gene: 17. Naive CD8 cells were CD45RO-negative, positively selected for CCR7, excluding terminally differentiated effector memory CD45RA+ cells. Clones were sequenced by immunoSEQ multiplex PCR, and TCRdb holds only the in-frame ones, with some missing. The table includes about 2.1 million clones, about 93% detected once. This specimen belongs to a study of shared clonotypes between healthy human individuals. Study results and limitations: Naive subsets tended to show greater estimated richness than memory subsets.

The sample consisted of naive CD8+ T cells from PBMCs. The V and J genes are TRBV19 and TRBJ2-7, with 9 bases lining up with TRBD2. This TCR was recovered from a young man in good health. Some clones in this sample may be carry-over from other donors' samples. The CDR3 DNA reads as TGTGCCACAATATCCCAAGACCCAGCGGGAGGTTCCTACGAGCAGTACTTC. Its protein is CATISQDPAGGSYEQYF.